The rows below give T cell receptor beta chains drawn from one sample of a study of T cell responses to AZD1222 COVID-19 vaccine. Only in-frame clones appear in the TCRdb table, and some are missing; sequencing was by immunoSEQ multiplex PCR. The sample holds around 100,000 clones, over 70% seen once. Sequenced material: peripheral blood, taken on day 0 of AZD1222 vaccination. Receptors were obtained from an adult in good health. Each CDR3 is given with its conserved first and last residue. D genes are given only for firm matches. Clone size is shown for a subset of rows, as once, few, many or a class of expanded clone.

clone size: -
D gene: -
J gene: TRBJ1-6
V gene: TRBV5-3
CDR3 protein: CARSWGSPPFYNSPLHF
CDR3 DNA: TGTGCCAGAAGCTGGGGTTCTCCACCCTTCTATAATTCACCCCTCCACTTT

clone size: -
D gene: -
J gene: TRBJ2-7
V gene: TRBV25-1
CDR3 protein: CASSLPGGGRVFEQYF
CDR3 DNA: TGTGCCAGCTCACTCCCCGGCGGGGGCAGGGTCTTCGAGCAGTACTTC

clone size: -
D gene: -
J gene: TRBJ1-1
V gene: TRBV19
CDR3 protein: CASREWAVMNTEAFF
CDR3 DNA: TGTGCCAGTAGAGAGTGGGCGGTCATGAACACTGAAGCTTTCTTT

clone size: -
D gene: TRBD1
J gene: TRBJ1-1
V gene: TRBV7-2
CDR3 protein: CASRSQGPPLNTEAFF
CDR3 DNA: TGTGCCAGCAGATCACAGGGGCCTCCGTTGAACACTGAAGCTTTCTTT

clone size: -
D gene: TRBD2
J gene: TRBJ2-2
V gene: TRBV19
CDR3 protein: CASSSLPGGGTGELFF
CDR3 DNA: TGTGCCAGTAGTTCTTTGCCGGGGGGAGGAACCGGGGAGCTGTTTTTT

clone size: -
D gene: TRBD2
J gene: TRBJ2-2
V gene: TRBV4-2
CDR3 protein: CASNPSGTANTGELFF
CDR3 DNA: TGTGCCAGCAACCCAAGCGGGACCGCGAACACCGGGGAGCTGTTTTTT

clone size: -
D gene: -
J gene: TRBJ1-2
V gene: TRBV4-3
CDR3 protein: CASSHVQGNGYTF
CDR3 DNA: TGCGCCAGCAGCCATGTTCAGGGTAACGGCTACACCTTC

clone size: -
D gene: TRBD1
J gene: TRBJ1-5
V gene: TRBV6-1
CDR3 protein: CASSESSGTGLRNQPQHF
CDR3 DNA: TGTGCCAGCAGTGAATCGAGTGGGACAGGGTTAAGAAATCAGCCCCAGCATTTT

clone size: -
D gene: TRBD2
J gene: TRBJ2-3
V gene: TRBV11-3
CDR3 protein: CASSSKLAASTDTQYF
CDR3 DNA: TGTGCCAGCAGCTCAAAACTAGCGGCTAGCACAGATACGCAGTATTTT

clone size: -
D gene: TRBD2
J gene: TRBJ2-1
V gene: TRBV5-6
CDR3 protein: CASSSGTSGIAQFF
CDR3 DNA: TGTGCCAGCAGCTCCGGGACTAGCGGGATCGCCCAGTTCTTC

clone size: -
D gene: TRBD1
J gene: TRBJ1-1
V gene: TRBV5-6
CDR3 protein: CASSLIRGRTEAFF
CDR3 DNA: TGTGCCAGCAGCTTAATCAGGGGGCGCACTGAAGCTTTCTTT

clone size: -
D gene: -
J gene: TRBJ1-1
V gene: TRBV30
CDR3 protein: CAWSFDSNTEAFF
CDR3 DNA: TGTGCCTGGAGTTTCGATTCGAACACTGAAGCTTTCTTT

clone size: -
D gene: TRBD2
J gene: TRBJ2-7
V gene: TRBV18
CDR3 protein: CASSPETSGSSYEQYF
CDR3 DNA: TGTGCCAGCTCACCTGAGACTAGCGGAAGCTCCTACGAGCAGTACTTC

clone size: once
D gene: -
J gene: TRBJ2-5
V gene: TRBV5-6
CDR3 protein: CASSPIGAGTQTQYF
CDR3 DNA: TGTGCCAGCAGCCCTATTGGGGCAGGGACACAGACCCAGTACTTC

clone size: -
D gene: -
J gene: TRBJ1-5
V gene: TRBV18
CDR3 protein: CASSPEGVYSNQPQHF
CDR3 DNA: TGTGCCAGCTCACCAGAAGGGGTATATAGCAATCAGCCCCAGCATTTT

clone size: -
D gene: -
J gene: TRBJ1-5
V gene: TRBV19
CDR3 protein: CASNGNRDQPQHF
CDR3 DNA: TGTGCCAGTAACGGTAACCGAGATCAGCCCCAGCATTTT

clone size: -
D gene: -
J gene: TRBJ1-1
V gene: TRBV5-6
CDR3 protein: CASSFNTEAFF
CDR3 DNA: TGTGCCAGCAGCTTTAACACTGAAGCTTTCTTT

clone size: -
D gene: -
J gene: TRBJ1-3
V gene: TRBV7-9
CDR3 protein: CASSPAFSGNTIYF
CDR3 DNA: TGTGCCAGCAGCCCGGCCTTCTCTGGAAACACCATATATTTT

clone size: -
D gene: TRBD1
J gene: TRBJ1-3
V gene: TRBV7-9
CDR3 protein: CASSLRGGAETGNTIYF
CDR3 DNA: TGTGCCAGCAGCCTTAGAGGGGGCGCCGAGACTGGAAACACCATATATTTT

clone size: -
D gene: -
J gene: TRBJ1-1
V gene: TRBV28
CDR3 protein: CASRGHNEAFF
CDR3 DNA: TGTGCCAGCAGGGGACATAACGAAGCTTTCTTT

clone size: -
D gene: -
J gene: TRBJ1-2
V gene: TRBV20-1
CDR3 protein: CSASTIIYGYTF
CDR3 DNA: TGCAGTGCTAGTACGATAATCTATGGCTACACCTTC

clone size: -
D gene: -
J gene: TRBJ1-1
V gene: TRBV10-3
CDR3 protein: CAISERWDTEAFF
CDR3 DNA: TGTGCCATCAGTGAGAGGTGGGACACTGAAGCTTTCTTT

clone size: once
D gene: -
J gene: TRBJ1-1
V gene: TRBV15
CDR3 protein: CATSRVRITEAFF
CDR3 DNA: TGTGCCACCAGCAGAGTACGGATCACTGAAGCTTTCTTT

clone size: -
D gene: -
J gene: TRBJ2-2
V gene: TRBV7-8
CDR3 protein: CASTESPRLLNTGELFF
CDR3 DNA: TGTGCCAGCACCGAATCCCCACGGTTACTAAACACCGGGGAGCTGTTTTTT

clone size: -
D gene: -
J gene: TRBJ1-2
V gene: TRBV19
CDR3 protein: CASSIGILYGYTF
CDR3 DNA: TGTGCCAGTAGTATCGGGATTCTCTATGGCTACACCTTC

clone size: -
D gene: TRBD1
J gene: TRBJ1-2
V gene: TRBV7-8
CDR3 protein: CASSPGQVSNYGYTF
CDR3 DNA: TGTGCCAGCAGCCCGGGACAGGTCTCTAACTATGGCTACACCTTC

clone size: -
D gene: TRBD1
J gene: TRBJ1-2
V gene: TRBV19
CDR3 protein: CASTPTGGNGYTF
CDR3 DNA: TGTGCCAGTACCCCTACAGGGGGCAATGGCTACACCTTC

clone size: -
D gene: -
J gene: TRBJ1-1
V gene: TRBV11-1
CDR3 protein: CASSLISRNTEAFF
CDR3 DNA: TGTGCCAGCAGCTTAATTTCCAGGAACACTGAAGCTTTCTTT

clone size: -
D gene: TRBD2
J gene: TRBJ2-7
V gene: TRBV19
CDR3 protein: CASKRREGHYEQYF
CDR3 DNA: TGTGCCAGTAAGAGACGGGAGGGCCACTACGAGCAGTACTTC

clone size: -
D gene: -
J gene: TRBJ1-5
V gene: TRBV28
CDR3 protein: CASNRRGINQPQHF
CDR3 DNA: TGTGCCAGCAACCGACGGGGAATCAATCAGCCCCAGCATTTT

clone size: -
D gene: -
J gene: TRBJ1-2
V gene: TRBV28
CDR3 protein: CASSLGAGDGYTF
CDR3 DNA: TGTGCCAGCAGTTTAGGGGCAGGGGACGGCTACACCTTC

clone size: -
D gene: -
J gene: TRBJ1-2
V gene: TRBV11-2
CDR3 protein: CASSLGMWTASDLGYTF
CDR3 DNA: TGTGCCAGCAGCTTAGGGATGTGGACAGCATCGGATCTGGGCTACACCTTC

clone size: -
D gene: TRBD1
J gene: TRBJ1-1
V gene: TRBV4-3
CDR3 protein: CASSWNRGHTEAFF
CDR3 DNA: TGCGCCAGCAGCTGGAACAGGGGGCACACTGAAGCTTTCTTT

clone size: -
D gene: TRBD2
J gene: TRBJ2-4
V gene: TRBV20-1
CDR3 protein: CSAGGFIQYF
CDR3 DNA: TGCAGTGCCGGGGGGTTCATTCAGTACTTC

clone size: -
D gene: TRBD1
J gene: TRBJ2-7
V gene: TRBV7-6
CDR3 protein: CASSFHRDRGREQYF
CDR3 DNA: TGTGCCAGCAGCTTTCACCGGGACAGGGGTCGGGAGCAGTACTTC

clone size: -
D gene: TRBD1
J gene: TRBJ1-4
V gene: TRBV19
CDR3 protein: CASSAPSTGSDEKLFF
CDR3 DNA: TGTGCCAGTAGTGCCCCTTCGACAGGGAGCGATGAAAAACTGTTTTTT

clone size: -
D gene: -
J gene: TRBJ1-1
V gene: TRBV28
CDR3 protein: CASSLIGGFTEAFF
CDR3 DNA: TGTGCCAGCAGTTTAATCGGGGGTTTTACTGAAGCTTTCTTT

clone size: once
D gene: -
J gene: TRBJ1-6
V gene: TRBV6-5
CDR3 protein: CASSGLIGGESPLHF
CDR3 DNA: TGTGCCAGCAGCGGACTGATCGGTGGGGAGTCACCCCTCCACTTT

clone size: once
D gene: TRBD1
J gene: TRBJ1-6
V gene: TRBV7-9
CDR3 protein: CASSPDRGYNSPLHF
CDR3 DNA: TGTGCCAGCAGCCCGGACAGGGGCTATAATTCACCCCTCCACTTT

clone size: -
D gene: TRBD1
J gene: TRBJ2-7
V gene: TRBV11-2
CDR3 protein: CASSSPGTGVYEQYF
CDR3 DNA: TGTGCCAGCAGCTCTCCCGGGACAGGGGTATACGAGCAGTACTTC

clone size: -
D gene: TRBD2
J gene: TRBJ2-1
V gene: TRBV9
CDR3 protein: CASSAHGGDNEQFF
CDR3 DNA: TGTGCCAGCAGCGCCCATGGGGGGGACAATGAGCAGTTCTTC

clone size: -
D gene: -
J gene: TRBJ2-2
V gene: TRBV18
CDR3 protein: CASSPQNPTGTNTGELFF
CDR3 DNA: TGTGCCAGCTCACCACAAAACCCGACGGGTACGAACACCGGGGAGCTGTTTTTT

clone size: -
D gene: TRBD1
J gene: TRBJ1-4
V gene: TRBV7-8
CDR3 protein: CASSLSLGTGGRATNEKLFF
CDR3 DNA: TGTGCCAGCAGCTTAAGTTTGGGGACAGGGGGAAGGGCAACTAATGAAAAACTGTTTTTT

clone size: -
D gene: -
J gene: TRBJ2-7
V gene: TRBV6-7
CDR3 protein: CASDPPDGREQYF
CDR3 DNA: TGTGCCAGCGACCCCCCTGACGGACGGGAGCAGTACTTC

clone size: -
D gene: TRBD1
J gene: TRBJ1-1
V gene: TRBV2
CDR3 protein: CASSVPRTGQENTEAFF
CDR3 DNA: TGTGCCAGCTCAGTGCCCAGGACAGGACAGGAGAACACTGAAGCTTTCTTT

clone size: -
D gene: -
J gene: TRBJ1-1
V gene: TRBV7-2
CDR3 protein: CASSLVSRGTEAFF
CDR3 DNA: TGTGCCAGCAGCTTAGTTTCTCGAGGCACTGAAGCTTTCTTT

clone size: -
D gene: -
J gene: TRBJ1-1
V gene: TRBV5-4
CDR3 protein: CASSHTRGTEAFF
CDR3 DNA: TGTGCCAGCAGCCACACCCGGGGTACTGAAGCTTTCTTT

clone size: -
D gene: TRBD1
J gene: TRBJ1-5
V gene: TRBV28
CDR3 protein: CASSPNHRGSRQPQHF
CDR3 DNA: TGTGCCAGCAGCCCCAACCACAGGGGGTCTCGGCAGCCCCAGCATTTT

clone size: -
D gene: -
J gene: TRBJ2-7
V gene: TRBV7-2
CDR3 protein: CASSLGGTFGRKGAYEQYF
CDR3 DNA: TGTGCCAGCAGCTTAGGGGGGACTTTCGGGAGAAAGGGTGCCTACGAGCAGTACTTC

clone size: -
D gene: TRBD2
J gene: TRBJ2-1
V gene: TRBV5-1
CDR3 protein: CASSLMTSGYNEQFF
CDR3 DNA: TGCGCCAGCAGCTTGATGACTAGCGGCTACAATGAGCAGTTCTTC

clone size: -
D gene: -
J gene: TRBJ2-6
V gene: TRBV7-9
CDR3 protein: CASNPGTSGANVLTF
CDR3 DNA: TGTGCCAGCAACCCGGGGACCTCTGGGGCCAACGTCCTGACTTTC

clone size: -
D gene: TRBD1
J gene: TRBJ2-7
V gene: TRBV7-9
CDR3 protein: CASSLAAGQGSQQYF
CDR3 DNA: TGTGCCAGCAGCTTAGCGGCGGGACAGGGGTCGCAGCAGTACTTC

clone size: -
D gene: TRBD1
J gene: TRBJ1-1
V gene: TRBV5-1
CDR3 protein: CARLIRTGVVATAEAFF
CDR3 DNA: TGCGCCAGGCTTATTCGGACAGGAGTCGTCGCCACAGCTGAAGCTTTCTTT

clone size: once
D gene: TRBD1
J gene: TRBJ2-1
V gene: TRBV6-2/TRBV6-3
CDR3 protein: CASSSTGERYNEQFF
CDR3 DNA: TGTGCCAGCAGTTCTACAGGGGAGAGGTACAATGAGCAGTTCTTC